This entry is about one T cell receptor beta chain. Its antigen remains unidentified. A modified ARM-PCR protocol with three rounds of nested PCR amplified TCRbeta. Each CDR3 protein is one row after TCRdb ran MiXCR on the multiplex PCR reads. The sample has about 93,000 distinct CDR3 sequences; roughly 70% are singletons. RNA was extracted from bulk tissue without any cell sorting. This CDR3 region has 14 residues. Unmatched junction bases numbered 8, after V lost 3 bases and J lost 4 bases. The germline gives CDR1 DFQATT, CDR2 SNEGSKA (reference sequence). This entry belongs to a study of tumor and adjacent non-tumor tissue in lung cancer. Whole-study context: Stage I to III disease affected 9 to 10 men and roughly 5 women aged roughly 30 to 76.

General study findings and limits: Normal lung showed higher cumulative top 100 clone frequency than tumor. Significantly higher TCR diversity was found in tumor than normal lung.

The V gene is TRBV20-1, the J gene TRBJ1-1; 7 bases align to TRBD1. The sequenced material came from lung tumor tissue. The clonotype was recovered from a man aged 55-75 years with non-small cell lung cancer. The CDR3 here is CSARFEDRSTEAFF. The DNA of the CDR3 is TGCAGTGCTAGGTTCGAGGACAGGAGCACTGAAGCTTTCTTT.